Listed below are T cell receptor beta chains from one sample, sequenced in a study of vaccination and CD4 T cells after COVID-19. These receptors have no known antigen. TCRdb passed the PCR reads through MiXCR, listing each CDR3 protein once. Found here are about 18,000 distinct CDR3 sequences, just under 80% of them singletons; the top ten hold approximately 16%. Sequencing was performed on CD4+ T cells from blood, cultured in vitro, taken after SARS-CoV-2 vaccination. These receptors were collected from a human donor who received a COVID-19 vaccine. CDR3s include the opening cysteine and the closing phenylalanine or tryptophan. A D gene is named only where the DNA matches it firmly. Part of the rows lack a size; the others show once, few, many or a class for expanded clones.

TRBJ1-5 | TRBV30 | TRBD1 | . | 13 | TGTGCCTGGAAAACAGGGGCTGGTCAGCCCCAGCATTTT | CAWKTGAGQPQHF
TRBJ2-7 | TRBV6-5 | . | . | 13 | TGTGCCAGCAGTTTAGGGCCGTCCTACGAGCAGTACTTC | CASSLGPSYEQYF
TRBJ1-2 | TRBV30 | . | . | 12 | TGTGCCTGGACTAGTACGTACTATGGCTACACCTTC | CAWTSTYYGYTF
TRBJ1-5 | TRBV19 | . | once | 17 | TGTGCCAGTAGTAAGGGGGGTACGGAATATAGCAATCAGCCCCAGCATTTT | CASSKGGTEYSNQPQHF
TRBJ1-3 | TRBV10-3 | . | . | 12 | TGTGCCATCAGCACGGATGGAAACACCATATATTTT | CAISTDGNTIYF
TRBJ2-3 | TRBV20-1 | TRBD2 | . | 17 | TGCAGTGCTAGTCGCGCTCTAGCGGGGTTTGGTACAGATACGCAGTATTTT | CSASRALAGFGTDTQYF
TRBJ2-7 | TRBV10-3 | TRBD2 | once | 16 | TGTGCCATCAGCGGCGGCGGGACTAGCGGGTCCTACGAGCAGTACTTC | CAISGGGTSGSYEQYF
TRBJ2-6 | TRBV24-1 | TRBD1 | . | 14 | TGTGCCACCAGTCAGGGGGCTGGGGCCAACGTCCTGACTTTC | CATSQGAGANVLTF
TRBJ1-2 | TRBV12-3/TRBV12-4 | . | . | 14 | TGTGCCAGCAGAGCCGGACAAAAGGCCCATGGCTACACCTTC | CASRAGQKAHGYTF
TRBJ1-1 | TRBV5-1 | . | . | 13 | TGCGCCAGCAGCCCACATATGAACACTGAAGCTTTCTTT | CASSPHMNTEAFF
TRBJ2-5 | TRBV30 | TRBD1 | medium-sized | 14 | TGTGCCTGGAGTCCCGGACAGGGGATTGAGACCCAGTACTTC | CAWSPGQGIETQYF
TRBJ1-6 | TRBV7-3 | TRBD1 | . | 13 | TGTGCCAGCAGCGTACAGGGGAATTCACCCCTCCACTTT | CASSVQGNSPLHF
TRBJ2-5 | TRBV20-1 | . | few | 13 | TGCAGTGCTAGAGGTGGTGGCAAAGAGACCCAGTACTTC | CSARGGGKETQYF
TRBJ2-6 | TRBV7-8 | . | . | 16 | TGTGCCAGCAGCTTAGCAGGGGGCTCTGGGGCCAACGTCCTGACTTTC | CASSLAGGSGANVLTF
TRBJ1-1 | TRBV12-3/TRBV12-4 | TRBD1 | . | 13 | TGTGCCAGCAGGCCCGGGACAGGAGCTGAAGCTTTCTTT | CASRPGTGAEAFF
TRBJ2-3 | TRBV29-1 | . | few | 14 | TGCAGCGTTGAAGAAGCAGGGAACACAGATACGCAGTATTTT | CSVEEAGNTDTQYF
TRBJ1-1 | TRBV2 | TRBD1 | . | 13 | TGTGCCAGCAGTTCCCAGGGGGACACTGAAGCTTTCTTT | CASSSQGDTEAFF
TRBJ2-2 | TRBV24-1 | TRBD2 | . | 16 | TGTGCCACCAGTGACACCGGGACTAGCGCGGCCGGGGAGCTGTTTTTT | CATSDTGTSAAGELFF
TRBJ1-6 | TRBV2 | TRBD1 | . | 14 | TGTGCCAGCAGTGTACAGGGGTGGGATTCACCCCTCCACTTT | CASSVQGWDSPLHF
TRBJ1-1 | TRBV20-1 | . | . | 12 | TGCAGTGCTAGAGCCAAATACACTGAAGCTTTCTTT | CSARAKYTEAFF
TRBJ1-2 | TRBV15 | TRBD1 | once | 15 | TGTGCCACCAGCAGACTACAGGGGGCAAGATATGGCTACACCTTC | CATSRLQGARYGYTF
TRBJ2-1 | TRBV6-1 | . | . | 12 | TGTGCCAGCAGGCCGCGTAGGGATGAGCAGTTCTTC | CASRPRRDEQFF
TRBJ1-5 | TRBV5-1 | . | . | 13 | TGCGCCAGCAGCTTGGGGAGGGAACAGCCCCAGCATTTT | CASSLGREQPQHF
TRBJ1-6 | TRBV12-3/TRBV12-4 | TRBD1 | . | 15 | TGTGCCAGCAGTTACAGGGGCCAGGGGAATTCACCCCTCAACTTT | CASSYRGQGNSPLNF
TRBJ1-2 | TRBV2 | . | . | 12 | TGTGCCAGCAGGACACCCAGGAGTGGCTACACCTTC | CASRTPRSGYTF
TRBJ2-7 | TRBV5-4 | . | . | 15 | TGTGCCAGCAGCTTGGGGACCGCGGATACCTACGAGCAGTACTTC | CASSLGTADTYEQYF
TRBJ2-3 | TRBV4-2 | TRBD1 | once | 18 | TGTGCCAGCAGCCAAGATCCATCCGTGGACAGGGGCACAGATACGCAGTATTTT | CASSQDPSVDRGTDTQYF
TRBJ2-1 | TRBV19 | TRBD2 | once | 18 | TGTGCCAGTAGTATGGGGACTAGCGGGGTAGGGCACTACAATGAGCAGTTCTTC | CASSMGTSGVGHYNEQFF
TRBJ1-5 | TRBV2 | TRBD1 | . | 15 | TGTGCCAGCACCGCCGAGAGACAGGGGGGACAGCCCCAGCATTTT | CASTAERQGGQPQHF
TRBJ1-6 | TRBV19 | . | . | 15 | TGTGCCAGTAGTATGGGGGTATCCTATAATTCACCCCTCCACTTT | CASSMGVSYNSPLHF
TRBJ1-6 | TRBV5-1 | . | . | 18 | TGCGCCAGCAGCCCAACGACAGGCCGCGGCCTTGATGATTCACCCCTCCACTTT | CASSPTTGRGLDDSPLHF
TRBJ2-2 | TRBV7-8 | TRBD2 | . | 16 | TGTGCCAGCAGCTTAGGGACTAGCGGACACACCGGGGAGCTGTTTTTT | CASSLGTSGHTGELFF
TRBJ1-5 | TRBV6-5 | . | . | 13 | TGTGCCAGCAGTTCCCATAGCAATCAGCCCCAGCATTTT | CASSSHSNQPQHF
TRBJ2-7 | TRBV6-5 | . | . | 14 | TGTGCCAGCAGGTACACCCCTTTGGGGTCCGAGCAGTACTTC | CASRYTPLGSEQYF
TRBJ2-2 | TRBV30 | TRBD1 | . | 16 | TGTGCCTGGAAGGCCGACAGGGGGCATGGCACCGGGGAGCTGTTTTTT | CAWKADRGHGTGELFF
TRBJ1-6 | TRBV20-1 | . | few | 14 | TGCAGTGCTTTGGAGGCCCGAACGGAGTCACCCCTCCACTTT | CSALEARTESPLHF
TRBJ1-1 | TRBV20-1 | . | . | 11 | TGCAGTGCTAGTTGGACCGTTGAAGCTTTCTTT | CSASWTVEAFF
TRBJ2-3 | TRBV20-1 | . | . | 14 | TGCAGTGCTAGAGAGCCGGCCCGCACAGATACGCAGTATTTT | CSAREPARTDTQYF
TRBJ1-1 | TRBV6-1 | . | once | 14 | TGTGCCAGCAAACCCGGACATTTTCGGACTGAAGCTTTCTTT | CASKPGHFRTEAFF
TRBJ1-1 | TRBV20-1 | TRBD1 | . | 15 | TGCAGTGCTAGAGATCCAGGGGGCCAGAACACTGAAGCTTTCTTT | CSARDPGGQNTEAFF
TRBJ1-5 | TRBV2 | TRBD1 | . | 18 | TGTGCCAGCAGTGAGGTAGCGACAGGGGGGAGAATCAATCAGCCCCAGCATTTT | CASSEVATGGRINQPQHF
TRBJ1-1 | TRBV7-2 | . | . | 14 | TGTGCCAGCAGCCAAGCCCGGGGGGCCACTGAAGCTTTCTTT | CASSQARGATEAFF
TRBJ2-1 | TRBV10-1 | TRBD2 | . | 15 | TGCGCCAGCAGTGAGGCGGGGGGGAGCTACAATGAGCAGTTCTTC | CASSEAGGSYNEQFF
TRBJ1-2 | TRBV7-9 | . | . | 17 | TGTGCCAGCAGCTTAGCCCGGGCCTGGAGCCGTGAGGAGGGCTACACCTTC | CASSLARAWSREEGYTF
TRBJ2-4 | TRBV6-5 | TRBD2 | once | 17 | TGTGCCAGCAGTTACTCCAATGGAGTAGCGGGGTCTAACATTCAGTACTTC | CASSYSNGVAGSNIQYF
TRBJ1-3 | TRBV7-8 | . | . | 13 | TGTGCCAGCAGCCCCGACTCCCGAAACACCATATATTTT | CASSPDSRNTIYF
TRBJ2-1 | TRBV15 | TRBD2 | . | 17 | TGTGCCACCAGCAGGCCAGGACTAGCGGGGGTCTACAATGAGCAGTTCTTC | CATSRPGLAGVYNEQFF
TRBJ1-2 | TRBV21-1 | . | . | 18 | TGTGCCAGCAGCCAGACCTCCGAGGACAGCGTAGGTAACTATGGCTACACCTTC | CASSQTSEDSVGNYGYTF
TRBJ2-7 | TRBV20-1 | TRBD1 | . | 14 | TGCAGTGCTGCCAGGGGGCCCTCAACCTACGAGCAGTACTTC | CSAARGPSTYEQYF
TRBJ1-2 | TRBV20-1 | TRBD1 | . | 13 | TGCAGTGCTAGAGAACAGGGGCCTGATGGCTACACCTTC | CSAREQGPDGYTF
TRBJ1-3 | TRBV7-9 | . | . | 15 | TGTGCCAGCAGCCCGCCCTTTAGACAAGGAAACACCATATATTTT | CASSPPFRQGNTIYF
TRBJ2-3 | TRBV5-1 | TRBD2 | . | 15 | TGCGCCAGCAGCTTGGCGGGGGGTACCTCAGATACGCAGTATTTT | CASSLAGGTSDTQYF
TRBJ1-2 | TRBV10-3 | . | . | 17 | TGTGCCATCACTGCCGACTCTCGCACCCTCTCAATATATGGCTACACCTTC | CAITADSRTLSIYGYTF
TRBJ2-1 | TRBV7-9 | TRBD2 | . | 17 | TGTGCCAGCAGCTTAGGCCCCGCTAGCGGGGGAGGCAATGAGCAGTTCTTC | CASSLGPASGGGNEQFF